Listed below are T cell receptor beta chains from one sample, sequenced in a study of cytomegalovirus exposure and HLA in healthy donors. Generated by immunoSEQ multiplex PCR, the TCRdb table keeps only in-frame clones and is missing some. Found here are some 170,000 clones, 70% to 85% of them singletons; the top ten hold 2% to 2.5%. The sample was PBMCs. These receptors came from a human donor in good health. CDR3s include the opening cysteine and the closing phenylalanine or tryptophan. The order of the fields is CDR3 protein, CDR3 DNA, J gene, clone size, D gene, V gene. A D gene is named only where the DNA matches it firmly. Where a row states a size, it is once, few, many or the class of an expanded clone; other rows omit it.

CASSHTGTGRYGYTF	TGTGCCAGCAGCCACACCGGGACAGGGCGGTATGGCTACACCTTC	TRBJ1-2	once	TRBD1	TRBV7-9
CASSGQGPPINNSPLHF	TGTGCCAGCAGTGGACAGGGTCCGCCAATAAATAATTCACCCCTCCACTTT	TRBJ1-6	-	TRBD1	TRBV27
CASSPLAGGYEQYF	TGTGCCAGCAGTCCTTTAGCGGGGGGCTACGAGCAGTACTTC	TRBJ2-7	few	TRBD2	TRBV7-9
CASRPGTGNTIYF	TGTGCCAGCAGGCCAGGGACTGGAAACACCATATATTTT	TRBJ1-3	few	-	TRBV27
CASSEAWTGGLLRGNTIYF	TGTGCCAGCAGTGAAGCGTGGACAGGGGGATTGTTAAGGGGAAACACCATATATTTT	TRBJ1-3	-	TRBD1	TRBV6-1
CASRATCGYTF	TGTGCCAGCAGGGCGACATGTGGCTACACCTTC	TRBJ1-2	-	-	TRBV21-1
CASSLSGGEKLFF	TGTGCCAGCAGTCTGTCTGGGGGCGAAAAACTGTTTTTT	TRBJ1-4	-	-	TRBV25-1
CASSLLGRGGYTF	TGTGCCAGCAGCTTACTCGGGAGGGGCGGCTACACCTTC	TRBJ1-2	-	-	TRBV7-3
CASSLEYYNEQFF	TGCGCCAGCAGCTTGGAATACTACAATGAGCAGTTCTTC	TRBJ2-1	-	-	TRBV5-1
CASSPSLNEKLFF	TGCGCCAGCAGCCCGAGCCTTAATGAAAAACTGTTTTTT	TRBJ1-4	-	-	TRBV4-3
CASSTHPAGVREQYF	TGTGCCAGCAGCACACATCCGGCGGGGGTCCGCGAGCAGTACTTC	TRBJ2-7	-	TRBD2	TRBV9
CASSPKDRGLREPQHF	TGCGCCAGCAGTCCTAAGGACAGGGGGCTACGGGAGCCCCAGCATTTT	TRBJ1-5	-	TRBD1	TRBV23-1
CASSPDRFYGYTF	TGTGCCAGCAGCCCCGACAGGTTCTATGGCTACACCTTC	TRBJ1-2	-	-	TRBV7-2
CASRGAPGDEQYF	TGTGCCAGCCGGGGAGCCCCCGGGGACGAGCAGTACTTC	TRBJ2-7	few	-	TRBV7-9
CASSTRRIGDNEQFF	TGTGCCAGCAGTACCCGGAGGATTGGGGACAATGAGCAGTTCTTC	TRBJ2-1	-	-	TRBV6-4
CASSPRTGGPYEQYF	TGTGCCAGCAGCCCCAGGACAGGGGGACCCTACGAGCAGTACTTC	TRBJ2-7	-	TRBD1	TRBV9
CASSSLDSAYEQYF	TGTGCCAGCAGCTCCCTGGACTCTGCCTACGAGCAGTACTTC	TRBJ2-7	-	-	TRBV5-4
CASRLGAGGLADTQYF	TGTGCCAGCAGACTAGGAGCGGGGGGGCTGGCAGATACGCAGTATTTT	TRBJ2-3	-	TRBD2	TRBV7-8
CASSLEASLTGDTQYF	TGTGCCAGCAGCTTAGAGGCTAGTCTCACGGGGGATACGCAGTATTTT	TRBJ2-3	-	-	TRBV7-8
CASSRRTGYTGELFF	TGTGCCAGCAGCCGCCGGACAGGGTACACCGGGGAGCTGTTTTTT	TRBJ2-2	-	TRBD1	TRBV2
CAWSEGGQGIYEQYF	TGTGCCTGGAGCGAGGGGGGACAGGGAATCTACGAGCAGTACTTC	TRBJ2-7	-	TRBD1	TRBV30
CASQRGSLLDTEAFF	TGTGCCAGCCAGAGGGGGTCCCTCCTGGACACTGAAGCTTTCTTT	TRBJ1-1	-	-	TRBV14
CASRGQGYEQYF	TGTGCCAGCCGCGGACAGGGCTACGAGCAGTACTTC	TRBJ2-7	-	TRBD1	TRBV27
CSASLTGSQYF	TGCAGTGCTAGCCTGACTGGGAGCCAGTACTTC	TRBJ2-5	-	-	TRBV20-1
CASSERQGAGTGELFF	TGTGCCAGCAGCGAAAGACAGGGGGCGGGTACCGGGGAGCTGTTTTTT	TRBJ2-2	few	TRBD1	TRBV2
CASRPLGGAMNTEAFF	TGTGCCAGCCGACCCCTGGGGGGGGCGATGAACACTGAAGCTTTCTTT	TRBJ1-1	-	-	TRBV2
CASADRVGEKLFF	TGTGCCAGTGCAGACAGGGTGGGCGAAAAACTGTTTTTT	TRBJ1-4	-	TRBD1	TRBV19
CASSQLPGDTQYF	TGCGCCAGCAGCCAACTACCCGGGGATACGCAGTATTTT	TRBJ2-3	-	-	TRBV4-3
CASRSGGYEQYF	TGCGCCAGCAGAAGCGGGGGCTACGAGCAGTACTTC	TRBJ2-7	few	TRBD2	TRBV10-2